This record concerns one TCR beta chain sequence. Combining a sample-barcoded 5' primer with a J-beta primer mix, a second PCR ran for 7 to 11 cycles. TCRdb reprocessed the 5' RACE reads with MiXCR, giving one entry per CDR3 protein. The sample records hundreds of thousands of distinct CDR3 sequences, 32% being singletons. V was pared by 2 bases and J by 4 bases, with 17 bases between. There are 16 residues in the CDR3. Germline loops: CDR1 MRHNA, CDR2 SNTAGT. The data stem from a study of blood T cells in healthy people across ages. Sequenced input: blood. This rearrangement joins TRBV6-4 to TRBJ1-2; TRBD1 is a possible D gene (6 bases). This TCR was recovered from a woman of 80 years or more in good health. This chain's CDR3 is CASSDTPQGGPYGYTF. The CDR3 DNA reads TGTGCCAGCAGTGACACCCCACAGGGCGGTCCCTATGGCTACACCTTC.